This TCR beta chain emerged from a study of T cells in Graves' hyperthyroidism and ophthalmopathy. Whole-study findings and limits: A model built on 13 V-J features separated ophthalmopathy from stable hyperthyroidism.

This clonotype is a singleton in its sample. The target antigen is unknown. V lost 6 bases and J 0 bases, leaving 9 bases between the germline ends. The CDR3 has 13 amino acids. Germline V CDR1 and CDR2: MNHEY, SVGEGT. Using RNA transcripts as the source, TCR beta CDR3 regions were amplified. First-round RT-PCR of the TCR CDR3 relied on the HTBI primer set. TCRdb recomputed calls from the multiplex PCR reads with MiXCR, one row per CDR3 protein. Among approximately 210,000 distinct CDR3 sequences listed, approximately 17% were seen once. The receptor was isolated from a man aged 50-60 years with Graves' hyperthyroidism. Sequenced material: blood. The rearrangement links TRBV6-2 or TRBV6-3 to TRBJ2-7, with D unclear. DNA of the CDR3: TGTGCCAGCAGAGCCCACCGCTCCTACGAGCAGTACTTC. Translating gives CASRAHRSYEQYF.